The rows below give T cell receptor beta chains drawn from one sample of a study of blood T cell repertoires in COVID-19. Profiled with immunoSEQ multiplex PCR; TCRdb holds only in-frame clones, not every one. In the table there are some 200,000 clones, roughly nine tenths of which are singletons. The specimen sequenced was peripheral blood. These receptors originate from a woman aged 60-75 years with COVID-19, enrolled during active disease. Each CDR3 is given with its conserved first and last residue. Each record gives: V gene, J gene, D gene, clone size, CDR3 DNA, CDR3 protein. A D gene is named only where the DNA matches it firmly. Rows may omit the clone size; those that give it use once, few, many or a size class.

V gene: TRBV6-2/TRBV6-3; J gene: TRBJ2-7; D gene: TRBD2; clone size: NA; CDR3 DNA: TGTGCCAGCAGTTACCCCGCCGACCCTAGCGGAAACTACGAGCAGTACTTC; CDR3 protein: CASSYPADPSGNYEQYF
V gene: TRBV11-2; J gene: TRBJ1-3; D gene: NA; clone size: NA; CDR3 DNA: TGTGCCAGCAGCCCCCGGGGGGGGAAGGGAAACACCATATATTTT; CDR3 protein: CASSPRGGKGNTIYF
V gene: TRBV21-1; J gene: TRBJ1-5; D gene: NA; clone size: NA; CDR3 DNA: TGTGCCAGCAGCAACCAGGAGGGAGATCAGCCCCAGCATTTT; CDR3 protein: CASSNQEGDQPQHF
V gene: TRBV28; J gene: TRBJ2-1; D gene: TRBD1; clone size: NA; CDR3 DNA: TGTGCCAGCAGTCCAAGACAGGGTTTCGGCAATGAGCAGTTCTTC; CDR3 protein: CASSPRQGFGNEQFF
V gene: TRBV7-9; J gene: TRBJ1-1; D gene: NA; clone size: NA; CDR3 DNA: TGTGCCAGCAGCGAAGAGAATTTGTTCACTGAAGCTTTCTTT; CDR3 protein: CASSEENLFTEAFF
V gene: TRBV28; J gene: TRBJ2-3; D gene: TRBD1; clone size: NA; CDR3 DNA: TGTGCCAGCAGTTCGACAGGGTCCCGCACAGATACGCAGTATTTT; CDR3 protein: CASSSTGSRTDTQYF
V gene: TRBV19; J gene: TRBJ2-5; D gene: TRBD2; clone size: NA; CDR3 DNA: TGTGCCAGTAAGGGTCGAGCGGGAGGAGAAGAGACCCAGTACTTC; CDR3 protein: CASKGRAGGEETQYF
V gene: TRBV5-4; J gene: TRBJ2-6; D gene: TRBD2; clone size: once; CDR3 DNA: TGTGCCAGCAGACCGGGACTATCACTCTCTGGGGCCAACGTCCTGACTTTC; CDR3 protein: CASRPGLSLSGANVLTF
V gene: TRBV6-2/TRBV6-3; J gene: TRBJ2-5; D gene: TRBD2; clone size: NA; CDR3 DNA: TGTGCCAGCAGTTTTAGCGGGAGGGAGACCCAGTACTTC; CDR3 protein: CASSFSGRETQYF
V gene: TRBV6-2/TRBV6-3; J gene: TRBJ2-3; D gene: TRBD2; clone size: NA; CDR3 DNA: TGTGCCAGCAGTTACTCGCCTAGCGGGAGCACAGATACGCAGTATTTT; CDR3 protein: CASSYSPSGSTDTQYF
V gene: TRBV6-5; J gene: TRBJ1-2; D gene: NA; clone size: NA; CDR3 DNA: TGTGCCAGCAGTTACTCAGGAGGCCGCTATGGCTACACCTTC; CDR3 protein: CASSYSGGRYGYTF
V gene: TRBV7-2; J gene: TRBJ2-2; D gene: TRBD2; clone size: NA; CDR3 DNA: TGTGCCAGCAGTCGTACCAGCGGGAGCTCCGGGGAGCTGTTTTTT; CDR3 protein: CASSRTSGSSGELFF
V gene: TRBV19; J gene: TRBJ2-3; D gene: TRBD2; clone size: NA; CDR3 DNA: TGTGCCAGTAGTATGGCAGCGGGAGGGTGGGCGGATACGCAGTATTTT; CDR3 protein: CASSMAAGGWADTQYF
V gene: TRBV6-6; J gene: TRBJ2-7; D gene: TRBD1; clone size: NA; CDR3 DNA: TGTGCCAGCAGCTTTGACAGGGCCTACGAGCAGTACTTC; CDR3 protein: CASSFDRAYEQYF
V gene: TRBV5-8; J gene: TRBJ2-1; D gene: TRBD1; clone size: NA; CDR3 DNA: TGTGCCAGCAGCCTCGGGACAGGGGGGTTGAATGAGCAGTTCTTC; CDR3 protein: CASSLGTGGLNEQFF
V gene: TRBV5-5; J gene: TRBJ1-2; D gene: NA; clone size: NA; CDR3 DNA: TGTGCCAGCAGCGACACAGGGCCTGGCTACACCTTC; CDR3 protein: CASSDTGPGYTF
V gene: TRBV28; J gene: TRBJ1-4; D gene: NA; clone size: once; CDR3 DNA: TGTGCCAGCAGCTGGGGAGAGGCAAAACTGTTTTTT; CDR3 protein: CASSWGEAKLFF
V gene: TRBV7-9; J gene: TRBJ2-4; D gene: NA; clone size: few; CDR3 DNA: TGTGCCAGCACCCGCAGGGAGGACATTCAGTACTTC; CDR3 protein: CASTRREDIQYF
V gene: TRBV28; J gene: TRBJ2-1; D gene: TRBD2; clone size: NA; CDR3 DNA: TGTGCCAGCATCCCACTTGGCGGGAGCTTCAATGAGCAGTTCTTC; CDR3 protein: CASIPLGGSFNEQFF
V gene: TRBV7-9; J gene: TRBJ2-3; D gene: NA; clone size: few; CDR3 DNA: TGTGCCAGCAGCCCTACACAGGGAGTCACAGATACGCAGTATTTT; CDR3 protein: CASSPTQGVTDTQYF
V gene: TRBV30; J gene: TRBJ2-7; D gene: NA; clone size: NA; CDR3 DNA: TGTGCCTGGAGTGTACTCTACGAGCAGTACTTC; CDR3 protein: CAWSVLYEQYF
V gene: TRBV5-5; J gene: TRBJ2-7; D gene: TRBD1; clone size: NA; CDR3 DNA: TGTGCCAGCAGCCGCGCAGGGACAGGGAAATACGAGCAGTACTTC; CDR3 protein: CASSRAGTGKYEQYF